The 13 T cell receptor beta chains given below trace back to one sample, sequenced in a study of radiation and T cells in renal cell carcinoma. Regarding time point: blood 2 weeks post-SBRT. The treatment was: 15 Gy SBRT to primary tumor, nephrectomy 4 weeks later. This table comes from immunoSEQ multiplex PCR, and its TCRdb copy is limited to in-frame clones, with some not included. The data contain 65,000 to 80,000 clones, just over 85% of them seen just once; the ten biggest clones take up about 22%. This specimen consisted of blood, obtained from a patient whose treatment included radiotherapy and nephrectomy. All receptors come from a woman in her 50s with renal cell carcinoma.

The chain links TRBV11-1 to TRBJ2-1, with TRBD2 matching 10 bases. V shed 3 bases and J 5 bases; nucleotides not matched to a gene: 1. The germline CDR1 and CDR2 sequences are SGHAT and FQDESV (reference sequence). The CDR3 is 14 amino acids. The DNA of the CDR3 is TGTGCCAGCAGCTTTAGCGGGAGGAACAATGAGCAGTTCTTC. This translates into CASSFSGRNNEQFF.

The V and J genes are TRBV7-2 and TRBJ1-6; the match to TRBD1 covers 7 bases. CDR3 length: 15 amino acids. V shed 2 bases and J 3 bases; nucleotides not matched to a gene: 1. From germline, CDR1 is SGHTA and CDR2 FQGNSA. The CDR3 nucleotides are TGTGCCAGCAGCTTAAACAGGGGCTATAATTCACCCCTCCACTTT. Translated, it gives CASSLNRGYNSPLHF.

The V and J genes are TRBV7-8 and TRBJ2-3; a possible D gene is TRBD2 (7 bases). The V and J ends lost 4 bases and 2 bases respectively, with 19 bases between them. The CDR3 loop spans 17 amino acids. Germline lookup yields CDR1 SGHVS and CDR2 FQNEAQ. CDR3 protein: CASSSRGGEGFTDTQYF. Written as DNA, the CDR3 is TGTGCCAGCAGCTCCAGGGGAGGGGAGGGGTTCACAGATACGCAGTATTTT.

This chain joins TRBV5-1 and TRBJ1-5; D is perhaps TRBD1 (5 bases). Germline CDR1 SGHRS, CDR2 YFSETQ. The germline V and J ends were trimmed by 3 bases and 5 bases, with 12 bases remaining between them. The CDR3 sequence is 14 residues long. For the CDR3, the DNA is TGCGCCAGCAGCTCAGACAGCCCCGATCAGCCCCAGCATTTT. This gives the protein CASSSDSPDQPQHF. Together with reference TRBV5-1 and TRBJ1-5, the CDR3 gives the full variable domain: KAGVTQTPRYLIKTRGQQVTLSCSPISGHRSVSWYQQTPGQGLQFLFEYFSETQRNKGNFPGRFSGRQFSNSRSEMNVSTLELGDSALYLCASSSDSPDQPQHFGDGTRLSIL.

The chain combines TRBV28 with TRBJ1-5; 7 positions agree with TRBD1. The trim removed 6 bases at V and 0 bases at J, leaving 5 bases unmatched. This CDR3 spans 15 amino acids. The germline V gene has CDR1 MDHEN and CDR2 SYDVKM. CDR3 sequence: CASRYRGISNQPQHF. CDR3 in DNA: TGTGCCAGCAGATACAGGGGCATTAGCAATCAGCCCCAGCATTTT.

This chain connects TRBV11-3 to TRBJ1-1; D gene unclear. The length of the CDR3 is 14 residues. V dropped 1 base and J dropped 3 bases, with 9 bases sitting between them. Germline CDR1 is SGHNT and CDR2 is YENEEA. As DNA, the CDR3 is TGTGCCAGCAGCTTAGTGGGTCAGGACACTGAAGCTTTCTTT. The encoded protein is CASSLVGQDTEAFF.

This chain uses TRBV11-1 with TRBJ2-1; 8 bases map to TRBD2. Per germline, CDR1 SGHAT and CDR2 FQDESV (reference sequence). The CDR3 is 15 residues long. The junction had 10 bases not matched to a gene; V was cut back by 4 bases and J by 8 bases. CDR3 DNA sequence: TGTGCCAGCAGCTCCACTGCGGGGGGATTTTATGAGCAGTTCTTC. It translates to CASSSTAGGFYEQFF. Based on the CDR3 plus reference TRBV11-1 and TRBJ2-1, the full variable domain is EAEVAQSPRYKITEKSQAVAFWCDPISGHATLYWYRQILGQGPELLVQFQDESVVDDSQLPKDRFSAERLKGVDSTLKIQPAELGDSAMYLCASSSTAGGFYEQFFGPGTRLTVL.

The chain employs TRBV7-7 and TRBJ2-5, with TRBD2 identical over 11 bases. V trimming: 1 base; J trimming: 4 bases; junction bases outside the gene matches: 8. CDR3 length: 17 amino acids. Germline loops: CDR1 SSHAT, CDR2 FNYEAQ (reference sequence). The CDR3 spells CASSLGLAGGIGETQYF. The CDR3 region has the DNA TGTGCCAGCAGCTTAGGGCTAGCGGGGGGAATAGGAGAGACCCAGTACTTC.

The V gene is TRBV19, the J gene TRBJ2-4; 10 nucleotides agree with TRBD2. J gave up 1 base and V 6 bases, and 3 bases lay outside the gene matches. The CDR3 length is 15 residues. Germline V gene data show CDR1 as LNHDA and CDR2 as SQIVND (reference sequence). Here the CDR3 reads CASSLAGAAKNIQYF. CDR3 sequence (DNA): TGTGCCAGTAGCCTAGCGGGAGCTGCCAAAAACATTCAGTACTTC.

The chain combines TRBV18 with TRBJ2-1; unclear D gene. The CDR3 runs 13 residues. V lost 2 bases and J lost 7, with 9 bases in between. Germline V lookup: CDR1 KGHSH, CDR2 LQKENI. CDR3 loop: CASSPISRNEQFF. DNA for the CDR3: TGTGCCAGCTCACCAATTTCTCGTAATGAGCAGTTCTTC.

The J gene is TRBJ2-2, the V gene TRBV5-4; D ambiguous. This CDR3 region has 15 residues. The germline gives CDR1 SGHNT, CDR2 YYREEE (reference sequence). Trimming pared 0 bases from V and 0 bases from J, leaving 6 bases between. CDR3 DNA sequence: TGTGCCAGCAGCTTGGCAAACACGAACACCGGGGAGCTGTTTTTT. Amino acid sequence: CASSLANTNTGELFF.

The chain links TRBV6-5 to TRBJ1-6; D might be TRBD1 (5 bases). Trimming cost V 0 bases and J 6 bases, with 12 bases left between them. This CDR3 comprises 16 residues. CDR1 and CDR2 from the germline V gene are MNHEY and SVGAGI. CDR3: CASSYSTGQGNSPLHF. The CDR3 DNA sequence: TGTGCCAGCAGTTACTCGACGGGCCAGGGTAATTCACCCCTCCACTTT.

The J gene is TRBJ1-2, the V gene TRBV19, with unresolved D. Germline V lookup: CDR1 LNHDA, CDR2 SQIVND (reference sequence). The V and J ends lost 5 bases and 7 bases respectively, with 17 bases between them. The CDR3 loop spans 14 amino acids. The CDR3 here is CASSEGRTLSGYTF. CDR3 nucleotides: TGTGCCAGTAGTGAAGGACGGACCTTGAGTGGCTACACCTTC.